These 29 T cell receptor beta chains originate from one sample sequenced in a study of T cells expressing NK-cell markers. With the 5' RACE reads reprocessed, TCRdb shows one record per CDR3 protein and no DNA. The sample has some 150,000 distinct CDR3 sequences. Source material: blood T cells: a sorted CD56 or NKG2C T cell subset, CD4+ or CD8+ T cells, or bulk PBMC T cells (not recorded which). The receptor set was obtained from a woman aged 45-65 years in good health.

V gene TRBV7-6 combines with J gene TRBJ2-3; no DNA is available, so the TRBD2 call from TCRdb remains unchecked. The CDR3 contains 17 residues. CDR1 SGHVS and CDR2 FNYEAQ come from the germline V gene. CDR3 residues: CASSLAGTSGSTDTQYF.

This sequence joins TRBV3-1 and TRBJ1-4. Germline V CDR1 and CDR2: LGHDT, YNNKEL (reference sequence). The CDR3 loop spans 17 amino acids. This chain's CDR3 is CASSQDKGLPLNEKLFF.

V is TRBV9 and J is TRBJ2-7; with no DNA, the TCRdb D assignment of TRBD2 cannot be verified. Germline CDR1 reads SGDLS; CDR2 reads YYNGEE. The CDR3 is made up of 15 amino acids. Here the CDR3 reads CASSAGRGEAYEQYF.

The chain recombines TRBV5-6 with TRBJ1-1. Germline CDR1 reads SGHDT; CDR2 reads YYEEEE. CDR3 length: 16 amino acids. CDR3 amino acids: CASSFSYRMGPTEAFF.

The chain is built from TRBV14 and TRBJ2-2; the D call of TRBD1 rests on TCRdb alone, since no DNA is present to check it. The CDR3 has 16 residues. Germline loops: CDR1 SGHDN, CDR2 FVKESK. CDR3 loop: CASSPQPGPITGELFF. Filled out from reference TRBV14 and TRBJ2-2, the complete variable domain reads EAGVTQFPSHSVIEKGQTVTLRCDPISGHDNLYWYRRVMGKEIKFLLHFVKESKQDESGMPNNRFLAERTGGTYSTLKVQPAELEDSGVYFCASSPQPGPITGELFFGEGSRLTVL.

This rearrangement joins TRBV27 to TRBJ1-2; absent DNA, TCRdb's TRBD1 call cannot be checked. Germline V CDR1 and CDR2: MNHEY, SMNVEV (reference sequence). The length of the CDR3 is 13 residues. The chain's CDR3 is CASSPPGHYGYTF.

The chain is built from TRBV2 and TRBJ2-1; there is no DNA to check the TCRdb D call of TRBD2. Germline-derived CDR1 and CDR2 are SNHLY and FYNNEI. The CDR3 extends over 15 amino acids. The CDR3 protein is CASLGLAGEGYEQFF.

The V call is TRBV7-9, the J call TRBJ2-5; with no DNA, the TCRdb D assignment of TRBD2 cannot be verified. The germline gives CDR1 SEHNR, CDR2 FQNEAQ (reference sequence). This CDR3 is 17 amino acids long. This CDR3 reads CASSATVTSGDQETQYF. The whole variable domain, remainder taken from reference TRBV7-9 and TRBJ2-5, is DTGVSQNPRHKITKRGQNVTFRCDPISEHNRLYWYRQTLGQGPEFLTYFQNEAQLEKSRLLSDRFSAERPKGSFSTLEIQRTEQGDSAMYLCASSATVTSGDQETQYFGPGTRLLVL.

The chain joins TRBV4-1 to TRBJ2-7; TCRdb's D call, TRBD1, is unchecked because there is no DNA. CDR3 length: 14 amino acids. The germline V gene encodes CDR1 MGHRA and CDR2 YSYEKL. The CDR3 loop reads CASSQKPQGGEQYF.

This chain connects TRBV25-1 to TRBJ1-1; TCRdb's D gene call, TRBD1, goes unchecked for lack of DNA. This CDR3 comprises 14 residues. The V gene's germline CDR1 is MGHDK and CDR2 SYGVNS. CDR3 region: CASSETGAGPEAFF.

This chain joins TRBV12-3 or TRBV12-4 and TRBJ2-7. The CDR3 length is 12 residues. CDR3 in amino acids: CASSFLDYEQYF.

The chain couples TRBV19 to TRBJ1-5. The CDR3 has 15 amino acids. Germline V gene lookup returns CDR1 LNHDA and CDR2 SQIVND (reference sequence). The CDR3 is CASSYTRYSNQPQHF.

The chain employs TRBV5-5 and TRBJ2-1; TCRdb lists TRBD1, though no DNA is available to test this call. The CDR3 has 14 amino acids. CDR1 is SGHKS and CDR2 is YYEKEE in the germline V gene (reference sequence). The CDR3 reads CASSSGQGAWEQFF.

V is TRBV12-3 or TRBV12-4 and J is TRBJ2-3; TCRdb indicates TRBD1, and absent DNA this call remains unverified. CDR3 length: 13 amino acids. The CDR3 protein is CASSLRGKDTQYF.

This sequence joins TRBV7-9 and TRBJ2-1; as DNA is missing, the TRBD2 call by TCRdb cannot be tested. Germline V gene sequence: CDR1 SEHNR, CDR2 FQNEAQ (reference sequence). The CDR3 is 13 amino acids. CDR3 sequence reads: CASSPLAGGRGFF. The full variable domain, rest sourced from reference TRBV7-9 and TRBJ2-1, is DTGVSQNPRHKITKRGQNVTFRCDPISEHNRLYWYRQTLGQGPEFLTYFQNEAQLEKSRLLSDRFSAERPKGSFSTLEIQRTEQGDSAMYLCASSPLAGGRGFFGPGTRLTVL.

The chain links TRBV4-1 to TRBJ2-2; there is no DNA to check the TCRdb D call of TRBD1. The length of the CDR3 is 14 residues. Germline loops: CDR1 MGHRA, CDR2 YSYEKL. The CDR3 reads CASSQEGGDGELFF.

The rearrangement joins TRBV7-9 to TRBJ2-1; TCRdb picks TRBD2, but there is no DNA to check that call. This CDR3 has 16 residues. Germline V lookup: CDR1 SEHNR, CDR2 FQNEAQ (reference sequence). CDR3: CASSSPRLADYNEQFF.

This chain links TRBV4-1 with TRBJ2-7; without DNA, the TCRdb call of TRBD1 cannot be checked. CDR3 length: 15 residues. Germline V gene sequence: CDR1 MGHRA, CDR2 YSYEKL. The CDR3 spells CASSQRTERVDEQYF.

The gene calls are TRBV12-3 or TRBV12-4 and TRBJ2-4; TCRdb returns TRBD2, unconfirmable since there is no DNA. This CDR3 contains 13 residues. The CDR3 loop reads CASSLTSGRGQYF.

The chain couples TRBV4-1 to TRBJ1-2; TCRdb indicates TRBD1, and absent DNA this call remains unverified. The CDR3 covers 13 residues. Germline V gene data show CDR1 as MGHRA and CDR2 as YSYEKL. The CDR3 sequence is CASSKLGTFGYTF.

The gene calls are TRBV20-1 and TRBJ2-7. This CDR3 comprises 16 residues. Germline V gene sequence: CDR1 DFQATT, CDR2 SNEGSKA (reference sequence). CDR3 amino acids: CSARDPSGTKIGEQYF.

This chain uses TRBV5-6 with TRBJ1-1; checking the TCRdb D call of TRBD1 is not possible without DNA. Looked up from germline, CDR1 is SGHDT and CDR2 is YYEEEE. This CDR3 is built from 17 residues. CDR3 loop: CASSLGRDRGARLGAFF.

The CDR3 loop reads CASSQGEGGNEQFF. The rearrangement links TRBV4-1 to TRBJ2-1; TCRdb reports TRBD2, a call that lacks DNA to check it against. This CDR3 is built from 14 residues. Germline V gives CDR1 MGHRA, CDR2 YSYEKL.

V is TRBV19 and J is TRBJ1-2. Germline assignment: CDR1 LNHDA and CDR2 SQIVND (reference sequence). The CDR3 length is 13 residues. CDR3 loop: CASSTEAVYGYTF. Full variable domain (outside the CDR3, taken from reference TRBV19 and TRBJ1-2): DGGITQSPKYLFRKEGQNVTLSCEQNLNHDAMYWYRQDPGQGLRLIYYSQIVNDFQKGDIAEGYSVSREKKESFPLTVTSAQKNPTAFYLCASSTEAVYGYTFGSGTRLTVV.

The genes are TRBV12-3 or TRBV12-4 and TRBJ1-6; TCRdb reports TRBD1, a call that lacks DNA to check it against. This CDR3 region has 14 residues. The CDR3 region is CASSLGRANSPLHF.

The chain joins TRBV10-3 to TRBJ1-5. This CDR3 has 15 amino acids. Germline CDR1 reads ENHRY; CDR2 reads SYGVKD. The CDR3 sequence is CAISQGSASNQPQHF.

The chain carries TRBV3-1 and TRBJ2-5; TCRdb's assignment of TRBD2 cannot be checked, as there is no DNA. The CDR3 is 17 amino acids. Germline CDR1 LGHDT, CDR2 YNNKEL (reference sequence). The CDR3 spells CASSQALADYFQETQYF.

The chain carries TRBV29-1 and TRBJ1-2; TCRdb selects TRBD1, and the lack of DNA leaves this call unchecked. The V gene's germline CDR1 is SQVTM and CDR2 ANQGSEA. The CDR3 is 13 amino acids. CDR3 protein: CSVLHPQGNGYTF.

The chain links TRBV7-2 to TRBJ2-1; the TCRdb call, TRBD2, lacks DNA for checking. The germline gives CDR1 SGHTA, CDR2 FQGNSA. CDR3 length equals 13 residues. CDR3 in amino acids: CASSEREVIEQFF. The whole variable domain, remainder taken from reference TRBV7-2 and TRBJ2-1, is GAGVSQSPSNKVTEKGKDVELRCDPISGHTALYWYRQSLGQGLEFLIYFQGNSAPDKSGLPSDRFSAERTGGSVSTLTIQRTQQEDSAVYLCASSEREVIEQFFGPGTRLTVL.